This T cell receptor (beta chain) was found in a study of T cell changes during pregnancy in multiple sclerosis. The method was immunoSEQ multiplex PCR; TCRdb's version includes in-frame clones alone and lacks a portion of them. Of some 60,000 clones in the sample, roughly 90% were seen once. This CDR3 is 14 amino acids long. V shed 3 bases, J shed 7 bases, and the junction held 7 bases outside the gene matches. Germline V gene sequence: CDR1 SGHTS, CDR2 YDEGEE. This chain connects TRBV5-8 to TRBJ2-1; 7 positions agree with TRBD2. The TCR comes from a female donor with multiple sclerosis, enrolled in a pregnancy study. The specimen was peripheral blood, collected in the second trimester of pregnancy. The DNA for the CDR3 is TGTGCCAGCAGCTACTCGCGGGGGTGGAATGAGCAGTTCTTC. It translates to CASSYSRGWNEQFF.